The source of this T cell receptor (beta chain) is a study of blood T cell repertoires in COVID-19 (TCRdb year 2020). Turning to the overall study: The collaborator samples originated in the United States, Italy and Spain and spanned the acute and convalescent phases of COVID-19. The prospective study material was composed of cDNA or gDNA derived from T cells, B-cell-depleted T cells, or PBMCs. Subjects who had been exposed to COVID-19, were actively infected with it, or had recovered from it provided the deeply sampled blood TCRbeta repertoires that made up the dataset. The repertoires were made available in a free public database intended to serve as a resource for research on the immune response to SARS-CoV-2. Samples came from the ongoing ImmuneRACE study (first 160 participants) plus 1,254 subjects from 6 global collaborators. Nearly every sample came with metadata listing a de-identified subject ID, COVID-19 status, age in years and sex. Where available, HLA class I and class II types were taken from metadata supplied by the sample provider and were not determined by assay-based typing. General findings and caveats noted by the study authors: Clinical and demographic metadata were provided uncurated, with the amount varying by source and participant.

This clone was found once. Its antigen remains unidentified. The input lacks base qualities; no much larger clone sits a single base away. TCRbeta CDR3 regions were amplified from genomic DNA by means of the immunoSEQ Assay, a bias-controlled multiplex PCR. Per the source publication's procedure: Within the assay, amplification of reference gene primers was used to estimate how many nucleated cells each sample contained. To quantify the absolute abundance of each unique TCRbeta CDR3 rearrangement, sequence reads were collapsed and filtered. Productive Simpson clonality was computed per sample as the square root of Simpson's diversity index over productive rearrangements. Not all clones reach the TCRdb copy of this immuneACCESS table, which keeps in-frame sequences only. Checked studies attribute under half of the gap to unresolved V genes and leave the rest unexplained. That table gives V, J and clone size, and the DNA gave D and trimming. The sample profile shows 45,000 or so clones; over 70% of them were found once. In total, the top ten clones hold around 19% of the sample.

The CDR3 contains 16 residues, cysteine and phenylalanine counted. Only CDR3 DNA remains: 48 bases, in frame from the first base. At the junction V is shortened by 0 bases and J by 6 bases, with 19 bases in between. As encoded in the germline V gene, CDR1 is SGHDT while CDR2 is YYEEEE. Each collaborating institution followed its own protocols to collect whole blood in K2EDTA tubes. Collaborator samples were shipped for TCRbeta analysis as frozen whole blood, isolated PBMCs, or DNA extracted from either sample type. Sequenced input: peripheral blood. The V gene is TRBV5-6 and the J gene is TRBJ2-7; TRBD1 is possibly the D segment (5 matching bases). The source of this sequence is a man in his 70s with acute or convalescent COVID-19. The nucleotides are TGTGCCAGCAGCTTGGTCGGACAAGCCCTCGGGCGCGAGCAGTACTTC. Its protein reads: CASSLVGQALGREQYF. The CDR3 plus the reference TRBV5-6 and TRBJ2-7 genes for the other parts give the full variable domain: DAGVTQSPTHLIKTRGQQVTLRCSPKSGHDTVSWYQQALGQGPQFIFQYYEEEERQRGNFPDRFSGHQFPNYSSELNVNALLLGDSALYLCASSLVGQALGREQYFGPGTRLTVT.